The source of this TCR beta chain is a study of blood T cell repertoires in COVID-19 (dated by TCRdb to 2019 to 2021). At the level of the whole study: Collaborator samples came from the United States, Italy and Spain and covered acute and convalescent phases of COVID-19. A de-identified subject ID, COVID-19 status, age in years and sex were almost always included in the sample metadata. The material from the prospective study consisted of cDNA or gDNA derived from T cells, B-cell-depleted T cells, or PBMCs. Samples were obtained from the ongoing ImmuneRACE study (first 160 participants) and from over 1,000 subjects provided by 6 global collaborators. Subjects who had been exposed to COVID-19, were actively infected with it, or had recovered from it provided the deeply sampled blood TCRbeta repertoires that made up the dataset. Where available, HLA class I and class II types were obtained from metadata supplied by the sample provider rather than from assay-based typing. A freely available public database, intended as a resource for researchers studying the immune response to SARS-CoV-2, is where the repertoires were released. Summary of the overall study and its limitations: The quantity of clinical and demographic metadata differed by source and by participant and was supplied without curation.

On this clone: The antigen this receptor binds is unknown. No much larger clone is present one base from it, and per-base qualities are unavailable.

TCRbeta CDR3 regions were amplified from genomic DNA using the immunoSEQ Assay, a bias-controlled multiplex PCR. The authors' analysis ran thus. Nucleated cell counts per sample were estimated from amplification of reference gene primers within the assay. Sequence reads were collapsed and filtered to measure the absolute abundance of every unique TCRbeta CDR3 rearrangement. For each sample, productive Simpson clonality was calculated as the square root of Simpson's diversity index over productive rearrangements. The clones in this table, taken by TCRdb from immuneACCESS, are in-frame only. Not every clone is retained; where verified, under half of the shortfall comes from an unresolved V gene, and the cause of the rest is unknown. That table supplies the V and J calls and clone size; D and trimming were determined from the DNA. Present in this sample are 350,000 to 450,000 clones, more than 85% of which were seen just once. The ten largest make up 3% of the sample.

The junction shows trimming of 5 bases on V and 6 bases on J, and the gene matches do not reach 6 bases of it. The CDR3 goes from the cysteine to the phenylalanine over 13 residues. This entry keeps only the CDR3 DNA: 39 bases, framed from base 1. Each collaborating institution followed its own protocols to collect whole blood in K2EDTA tubes. For TCRbeta analysis, collaborators shipped samples as frozen whole blood, isolated PBMCs, or DNA extracted from either of those sample types. The chain is assembled from TRBV12-3 or TRBV12-4 and TRBJ2-7; 8 bases in the junction line up with TRBD1. Material: peripheral blood. The sequence was obtained from a human donor in a cohort sampled during active COVID-19. The base sequence is TGTGCCAGCAGTCCAAGGACAGGGTTCGAGCAGTACTTC. Translated, it reads CASSPRTGFEQYF.